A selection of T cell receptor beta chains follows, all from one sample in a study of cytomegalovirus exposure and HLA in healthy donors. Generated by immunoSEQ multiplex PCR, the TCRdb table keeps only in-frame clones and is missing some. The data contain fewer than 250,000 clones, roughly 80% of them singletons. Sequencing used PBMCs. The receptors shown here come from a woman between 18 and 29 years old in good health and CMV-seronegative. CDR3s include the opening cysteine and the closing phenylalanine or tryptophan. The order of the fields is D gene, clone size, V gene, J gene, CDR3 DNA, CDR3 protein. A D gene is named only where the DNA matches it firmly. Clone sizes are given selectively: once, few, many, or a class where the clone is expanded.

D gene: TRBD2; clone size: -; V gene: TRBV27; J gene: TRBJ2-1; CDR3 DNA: TGTGCCAGCAGAAAACGGGGGGAATTCAATGAGCAGTTCTTC; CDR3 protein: CASRKRGEFNEQFF
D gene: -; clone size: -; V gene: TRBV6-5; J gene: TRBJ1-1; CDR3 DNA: TGTGCCAGCAGCGAAGGGAGGGTCTCTGAAGCTTTCTTT; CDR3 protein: CASSEGRVSEAFF
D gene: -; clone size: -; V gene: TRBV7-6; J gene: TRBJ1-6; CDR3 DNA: TGTGCCAGCAGCATCCGGGACGGCTATAATTCACCCCTCCACTTT; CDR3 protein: CASSIRDGYNSPLHF
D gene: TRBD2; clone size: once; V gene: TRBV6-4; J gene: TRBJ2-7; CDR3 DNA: TGTGCCAGCACCATCCTAACTAGCGGGGAGCCCTACGAGCAGTACTTC; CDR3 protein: CASTILTSGEPYEQYF
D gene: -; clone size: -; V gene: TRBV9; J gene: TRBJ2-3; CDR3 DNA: TGTGCCAGCAGCGTCCAGGGGAGCACAGATACGCAGTATTTT; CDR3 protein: CASSVQGSTDTQYF
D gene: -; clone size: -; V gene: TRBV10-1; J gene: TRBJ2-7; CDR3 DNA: TGCGCCAGCAGTCTCGGCACGGCCTACGAGCAGTACTTC; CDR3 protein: CASSLGTAYEQYF
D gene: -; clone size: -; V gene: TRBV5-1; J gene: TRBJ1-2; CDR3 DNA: TGCGCCAGCAGCTTGGGGGCCACATATGGCTACACCTTC; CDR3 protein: CASSLGATYGYTF
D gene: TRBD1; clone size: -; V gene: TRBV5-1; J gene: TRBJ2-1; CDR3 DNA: TGCGCCAGCAGCCCGGGACAGGTGGTCAATGAGCAGTTCTTC; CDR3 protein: CASSPGQVVNEQFF
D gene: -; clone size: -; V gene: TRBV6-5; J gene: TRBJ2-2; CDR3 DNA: TGTGCCAGCAGTCCCGACACCTTCACCGGGGAGCTGTTTTTT; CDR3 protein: CASSPDTFTGELFF
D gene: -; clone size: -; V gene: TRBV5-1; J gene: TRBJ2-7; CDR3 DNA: TGCGCCAGCAGCCCGTCGCCGACTGCCTACGAGCAGTACTTC; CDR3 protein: CASSPSPTAYEQYF
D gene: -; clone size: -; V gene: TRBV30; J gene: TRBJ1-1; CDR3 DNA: TGTGCCTGGAGCTCCCCGGGACTAGTGAACACTGAAGCTTTCTTT; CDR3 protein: CAWSSPGLVNTEAFF
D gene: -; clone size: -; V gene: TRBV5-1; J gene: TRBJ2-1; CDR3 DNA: TGCGCCAGCAGCTTGCTGATAGGAGGTAATGAGCAGTTCTTC; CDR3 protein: CASSLLIGGNEQFF
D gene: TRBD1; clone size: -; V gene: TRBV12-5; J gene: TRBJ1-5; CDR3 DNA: TGTGCTAGTGGTTTGGCACAGGGGATCCGCAATCAGCCCCAGCATTTT; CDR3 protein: CASGLAQGIRNQPQHF
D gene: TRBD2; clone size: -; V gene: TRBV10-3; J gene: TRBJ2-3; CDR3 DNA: TGTGCCATCAGATCCAGCGGGGGTCCAGATACGCAGTATTTT; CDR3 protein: CAIRSSGGPDTQYF
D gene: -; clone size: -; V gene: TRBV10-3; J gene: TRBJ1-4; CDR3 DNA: TGTGCCATCAGTGAGAGGGCGGGGCCCGGGGAAAAACTGTTTTTT; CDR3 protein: CAISERAGPGEKLFF
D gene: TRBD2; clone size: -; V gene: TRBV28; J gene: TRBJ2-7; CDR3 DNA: TGTGCCAGCAGCCCTCGACTAGCGGTCTACGAGCAGTACTTC; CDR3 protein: CASSPRLAVYEQYF
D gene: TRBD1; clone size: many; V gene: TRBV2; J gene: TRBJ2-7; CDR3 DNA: TGTGCCAGCAGTGACCTAGGGGGCGCTAATGTAAACGAGCAGTACTTC; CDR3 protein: CASSDLGGANVNEQYF
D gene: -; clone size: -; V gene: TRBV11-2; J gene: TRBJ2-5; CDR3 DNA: TGTGCCAGCAGCCGAGCTCCCGGGGGGCCGGGGGAGACCCAGTACTTC; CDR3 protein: CASSRAPGGPGETQYF
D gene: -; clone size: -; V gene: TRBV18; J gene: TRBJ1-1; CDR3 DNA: TGTGCCAGCTCACCACCGGCCAGAGCCCTGAGCACTGAAGCTTTCTTT; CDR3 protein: CASSPPARALSTEAFF
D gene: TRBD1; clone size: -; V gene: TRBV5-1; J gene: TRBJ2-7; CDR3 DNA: TGCGCCAGCAGCCGGGACAGGGGGACTCTGGAGCAGTACTTC; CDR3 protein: CASSRDRGTLEQYF
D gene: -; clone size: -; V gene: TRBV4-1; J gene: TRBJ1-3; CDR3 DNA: TGCGCCAGCAGCCAAGACCCATTTAGGGGTGGAAACACCATATATTTT; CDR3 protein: CASSQDPFRGGNTIYF
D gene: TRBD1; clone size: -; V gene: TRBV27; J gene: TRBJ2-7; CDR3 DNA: TGTGCCAGCAGTTTAGTACGGGACAGGGCCCACGAGCAGTACTTC; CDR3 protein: CASSLVRDRAHEQYF
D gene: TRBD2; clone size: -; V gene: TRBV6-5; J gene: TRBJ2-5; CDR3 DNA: TGTGCCAGCAGTTACCTGACTAGCGGGGGATCTCGGGCCCAGTACTTC; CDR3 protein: CASSYLTSGGSRAQYF
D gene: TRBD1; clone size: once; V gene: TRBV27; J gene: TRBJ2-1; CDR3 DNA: TGTGCCAGCAGTTTAACTTCAGGGGGTTTCCTTAGCAATGAGCAGTTCTTC; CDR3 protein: CASSLTSGGFLSNEQFF
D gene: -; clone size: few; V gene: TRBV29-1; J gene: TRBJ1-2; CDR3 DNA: TGCAGCGTTGAAGGGGGCAGGGATTATGGCTACACCTTC; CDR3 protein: CSVEGGRDYGYTF
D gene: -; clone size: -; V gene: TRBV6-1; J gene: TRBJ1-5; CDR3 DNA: TGTGCCAGCAGTCGACAGGAACTAGATCAGCCCCAGCATTTT; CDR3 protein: CASSRQELDQPQHF
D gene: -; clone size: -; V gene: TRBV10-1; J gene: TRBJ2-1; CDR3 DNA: TGCGCCAGCAGTGATGCTTCCCCGGGTAAGGCGCAGTTCTTC; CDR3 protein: CASSDASPGKAQFF
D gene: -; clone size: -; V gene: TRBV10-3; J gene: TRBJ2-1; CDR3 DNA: TGTGCCATCAGTGAGTCCGTAGATGAGCAGTTCTTC; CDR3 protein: CAISESVDEQFF
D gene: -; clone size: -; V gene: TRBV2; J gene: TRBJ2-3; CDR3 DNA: TGTGCCAGCAGTGAAGGGTTCGATACGCAGTATTTT; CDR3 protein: CASSEGFDTQYF
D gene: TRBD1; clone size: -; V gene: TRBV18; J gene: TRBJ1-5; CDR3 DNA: TGTGCCAGCTCACCGGGACAGAAAAATCAGCCCCAGCATTTT; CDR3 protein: CASSPGQKNQPQHF
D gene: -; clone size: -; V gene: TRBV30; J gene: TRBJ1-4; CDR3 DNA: TGTGCCTGGAGTGCAGGGAGCCAAGTGGGTGAAAAACTGTTTTTT; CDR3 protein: CAWSAGSQVGEKLFF